The clone carrying this TCR beta chain was seen only a few times. 60 Vbeta and 13 Jbeta primers were used in PCR. Original analysis: In a later analysis, around 11 million of about 80 million unique beta chains occurred in at least two donors. Using immunoSEQ multiplex PCR, the repertoire was profiled, and TCRdb retains in-frame clones only, with some absent. That table supplies the V and J calls and clone size; D and trimming were determined from the DNA. This sample has over 110,000 clones, with around 75% found just once. Trimming at V came to 2 bases and at J to 0 bases, leaving 4 bases not matched to a gene. CDR3 length: 16 residues. Per germline, CDR1 SGHAT and CDR2 FQNNGV. This sample is part of a study of cytomegalovirus exposure and HLA in healthy donors.

Sequencing was performed on PBMCs. This sequence originates from a female donor in good health and CMV-seronegative. V gene TRBV11-2 combines with J gene TRBJ2-1; 7 positions agree with TRBD1. The chain's CDR3 is CASSLRGDSSYNEQFF. In DNA, the CDR3 is TGTGCCAGCAGCTTACGAGGGGACAGCTCCTACAATGAGCAGTTCTTC.